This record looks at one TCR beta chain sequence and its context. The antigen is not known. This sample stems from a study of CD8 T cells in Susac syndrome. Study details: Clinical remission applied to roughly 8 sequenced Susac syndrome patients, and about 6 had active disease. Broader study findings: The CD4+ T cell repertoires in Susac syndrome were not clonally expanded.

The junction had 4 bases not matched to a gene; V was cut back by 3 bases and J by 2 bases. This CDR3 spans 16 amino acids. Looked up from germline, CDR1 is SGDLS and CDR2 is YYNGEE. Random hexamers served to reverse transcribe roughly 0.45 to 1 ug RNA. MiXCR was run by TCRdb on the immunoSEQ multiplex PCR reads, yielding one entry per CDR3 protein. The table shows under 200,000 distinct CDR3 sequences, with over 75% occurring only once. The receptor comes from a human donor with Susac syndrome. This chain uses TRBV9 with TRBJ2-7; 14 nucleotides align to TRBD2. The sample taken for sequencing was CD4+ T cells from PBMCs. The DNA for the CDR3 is TGTGCCAGCAGCGCGTCGGGACTAGCGGGAGCCTACGAGCAGTACTTC. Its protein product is CASSASGLAGAYEQYF.